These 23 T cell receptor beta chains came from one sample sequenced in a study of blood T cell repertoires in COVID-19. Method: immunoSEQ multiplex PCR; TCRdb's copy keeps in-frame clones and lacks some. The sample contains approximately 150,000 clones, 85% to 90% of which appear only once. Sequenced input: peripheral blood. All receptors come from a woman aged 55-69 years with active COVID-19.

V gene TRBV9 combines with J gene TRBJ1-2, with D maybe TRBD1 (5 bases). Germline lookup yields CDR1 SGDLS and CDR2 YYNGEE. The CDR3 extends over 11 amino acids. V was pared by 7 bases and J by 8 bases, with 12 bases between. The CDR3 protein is CASGGAEGYTF. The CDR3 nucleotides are TGTGCCAGCGGAGGGGCTGAGGGCTACACCTTC. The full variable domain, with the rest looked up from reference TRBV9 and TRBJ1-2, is DSGVTQTPKHLITATGQRVTLRCSPRSGDLSVYWYQQSLDQGLQFLIQYYNGEERAKGNILERFSAQQFPDLHSELNLSSLELGDSALYFCASGGAEGYTFGSGTRLTVV.

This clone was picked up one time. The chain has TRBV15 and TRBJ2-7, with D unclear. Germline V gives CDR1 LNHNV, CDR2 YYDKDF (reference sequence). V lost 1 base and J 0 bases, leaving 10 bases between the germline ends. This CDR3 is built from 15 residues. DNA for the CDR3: TGTGCCACCAGCAGAGGTTCGGTTAGCTCCTACGAGCAGTACTTC. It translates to CATSRGSVSSYEQYF.

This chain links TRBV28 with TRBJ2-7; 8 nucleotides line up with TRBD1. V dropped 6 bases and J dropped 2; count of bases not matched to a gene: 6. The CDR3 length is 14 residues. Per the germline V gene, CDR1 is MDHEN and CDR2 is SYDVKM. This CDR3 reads CASRQGARTYEQYF. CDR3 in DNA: TGTGCCAGCAGGCAGGGGGCTCGGACCTACGAGCAGTACTTC.

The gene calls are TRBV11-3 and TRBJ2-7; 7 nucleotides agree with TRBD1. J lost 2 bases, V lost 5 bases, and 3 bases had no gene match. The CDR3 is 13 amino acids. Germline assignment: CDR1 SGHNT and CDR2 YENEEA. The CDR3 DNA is TGTGCCAGCAGCCCTGGACAGGCCTACGAGCAGTACTTC. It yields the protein CASSPGQAYEQYF.

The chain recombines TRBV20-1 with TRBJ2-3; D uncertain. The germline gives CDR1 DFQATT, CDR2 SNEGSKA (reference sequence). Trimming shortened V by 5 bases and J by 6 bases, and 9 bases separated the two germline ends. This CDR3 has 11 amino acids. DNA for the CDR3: TGCAGTGCTTCTAGACCGGATACGCAGTATTTT. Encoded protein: CSASRPDTQYF.

CDR3 in DNA: TGTGCCAGCAGGTCAGCTAACTATGGCTACACCTTC. This encodes CASRSANYGYTF. This chain uses TRBV7-2 with TRBJ1-2; D gene uncertain. Germline assignment: CDR1 SGHTA and CDR2 FQGNSA. The CDR3 is 12 residues long. Trimming removed 6 bases at V and 0 bases at J, with 5 bases between. Full variable domain (remainder filled in from reference TRBV7-2 and TRBJ1-2): GAGVSQSPSNKVTEKGKDVELRCDPISGHTALYWYRQSLGQGLEFLIYFQGNSAPDKSGLPSDRFSAERTGGSVSTLTIQRTQQEDSAVYLCASRSANYGYTFGSGTRLTVV.

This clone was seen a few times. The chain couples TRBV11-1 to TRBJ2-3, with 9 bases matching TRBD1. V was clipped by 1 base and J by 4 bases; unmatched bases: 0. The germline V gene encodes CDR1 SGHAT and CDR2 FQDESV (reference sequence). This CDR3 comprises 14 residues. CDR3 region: CASSLGQGADTQYF. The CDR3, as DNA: TGTGCCAGCAGCTTAGGACAGGGGGCAGATACGCAGTATTTT.

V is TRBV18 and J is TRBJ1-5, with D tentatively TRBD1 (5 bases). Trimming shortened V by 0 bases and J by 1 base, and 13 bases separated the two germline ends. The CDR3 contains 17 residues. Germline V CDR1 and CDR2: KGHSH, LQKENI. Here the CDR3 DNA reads TGTGCCAGCTCACCACCCCCGCGGGGCGACAGCAATCAGCCCCAGCATTTT. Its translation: CASSPPPRGDSNQPQHF.

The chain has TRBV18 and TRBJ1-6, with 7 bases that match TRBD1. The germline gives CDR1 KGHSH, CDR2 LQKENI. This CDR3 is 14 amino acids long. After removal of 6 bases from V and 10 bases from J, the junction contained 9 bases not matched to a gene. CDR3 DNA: TGTGCCAGCTCTCAAGACAGGGTAACCTCACCCCTCCACTTT. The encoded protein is CASSQDRVTSPLHF.

The CDR3 protein is CASSPRRGIVTGSGELFF. Written as DNA, the CDR3 is TGTGCCAGCAGCCCGAGGCGCGGGATTGTGACCGGAAGCGGGGAGCTGTTTTTT. V and J are TRBV7-3 and TRBJ2-2; perhaps TRBD2 as D (6 bases). This CDR3 contains 18 residues. V was trimmed by 5 bases and J by 7 bases, leaving 26 bases between them. Germline values: CDR1 SGHTA, CDR2 FQGTGA.

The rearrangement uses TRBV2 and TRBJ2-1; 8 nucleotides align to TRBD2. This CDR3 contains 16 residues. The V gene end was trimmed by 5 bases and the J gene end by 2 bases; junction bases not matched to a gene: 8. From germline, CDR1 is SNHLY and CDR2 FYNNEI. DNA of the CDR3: TGTGCCAGCAGTCAACTCTTTAGCGGGACCTACAATGAGCAGTTCTTC. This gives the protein CASSQLFSGTYNEQFF.

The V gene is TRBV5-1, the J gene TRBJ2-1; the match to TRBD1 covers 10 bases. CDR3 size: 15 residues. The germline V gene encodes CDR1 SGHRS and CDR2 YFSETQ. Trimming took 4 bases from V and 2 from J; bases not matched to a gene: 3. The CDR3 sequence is CASSPGQGAYNEQFF. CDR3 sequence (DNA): TGCGCCAGCAGCCCCGGACAGGGGGCCTACAATGAGCAGTTCTTC. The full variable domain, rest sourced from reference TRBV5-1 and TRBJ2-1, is KAGVTQTPRYLIKTRGQQVTLSCSPISGHRSVSWYQQTPGQGLQFLFEYFSETQRNKGNFPGRFSGRQFSNSRSEMNVSTLELGDSALYLCASSPGQGAYNEQFFGPGTRLTVL.

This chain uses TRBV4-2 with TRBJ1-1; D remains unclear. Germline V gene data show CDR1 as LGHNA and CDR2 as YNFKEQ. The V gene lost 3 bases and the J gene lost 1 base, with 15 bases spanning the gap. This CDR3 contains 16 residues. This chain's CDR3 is CASSHFLTGKNTEAFF. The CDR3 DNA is TGTGCCAGCAGCCATTTTCTGACGGGGAAGAACACTGAAGCTTTCTTT.

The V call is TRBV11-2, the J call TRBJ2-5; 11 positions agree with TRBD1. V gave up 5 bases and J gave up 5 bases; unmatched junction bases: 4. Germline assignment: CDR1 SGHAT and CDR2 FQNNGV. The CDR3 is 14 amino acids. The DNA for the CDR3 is TGTGCCAGCAGCGCATGGGACAGGGGGGAGACCCAGTACTTC. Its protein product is CASSAWDRGETQYF.

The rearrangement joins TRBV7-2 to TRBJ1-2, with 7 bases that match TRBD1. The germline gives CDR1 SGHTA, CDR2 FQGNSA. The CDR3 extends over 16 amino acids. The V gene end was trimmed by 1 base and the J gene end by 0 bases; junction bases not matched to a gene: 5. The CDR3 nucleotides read TGTGCCAGCAGCTTAGGTGGGACAGTAACTAACTATGGCTACACCTTC. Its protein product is CASSLGGTVTNYGYTF.

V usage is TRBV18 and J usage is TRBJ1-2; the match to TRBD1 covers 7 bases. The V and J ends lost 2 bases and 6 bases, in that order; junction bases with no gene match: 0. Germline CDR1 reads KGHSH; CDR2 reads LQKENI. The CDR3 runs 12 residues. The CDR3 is CASSPTGDGYTF. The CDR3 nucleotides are TGTGCCAGCTCACCAACAGGGGATGGCTACACCTTC.

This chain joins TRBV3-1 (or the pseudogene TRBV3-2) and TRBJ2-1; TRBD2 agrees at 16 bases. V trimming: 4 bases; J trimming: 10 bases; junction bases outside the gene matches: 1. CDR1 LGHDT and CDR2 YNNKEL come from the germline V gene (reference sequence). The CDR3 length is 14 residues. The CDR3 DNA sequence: TGTGCCAGCAGCCTGGGACTAGCGGGAGGGGAGCAGTTCTTC. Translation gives CASSLGLAGGEQFF.

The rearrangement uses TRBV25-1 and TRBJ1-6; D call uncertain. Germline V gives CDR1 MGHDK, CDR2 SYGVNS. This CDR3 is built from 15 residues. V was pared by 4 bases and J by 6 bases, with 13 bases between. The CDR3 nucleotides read TGTGCCAGCAGTGCAGGAAGGCAGATTAATTCACCCCTCCACTTT. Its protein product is CASSAGRQINSPLHF.

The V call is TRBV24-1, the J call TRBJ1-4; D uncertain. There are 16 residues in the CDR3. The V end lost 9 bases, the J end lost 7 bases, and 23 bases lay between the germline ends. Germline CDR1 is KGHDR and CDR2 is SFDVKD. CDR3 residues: CATGPPVPRSGEKLFF. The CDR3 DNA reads TGTGCCACCGGCCCGCCGGTCCCGAGGTCGGGTGAAAAACTGTTTTTT.

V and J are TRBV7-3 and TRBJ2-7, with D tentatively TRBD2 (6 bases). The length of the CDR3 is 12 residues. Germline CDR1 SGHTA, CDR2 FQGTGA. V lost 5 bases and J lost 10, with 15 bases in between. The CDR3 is CASSAQGGAQYF. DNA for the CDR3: TGTGCCAGCAGCGCCCAAGGAGGGGCCCAGTACTTC.

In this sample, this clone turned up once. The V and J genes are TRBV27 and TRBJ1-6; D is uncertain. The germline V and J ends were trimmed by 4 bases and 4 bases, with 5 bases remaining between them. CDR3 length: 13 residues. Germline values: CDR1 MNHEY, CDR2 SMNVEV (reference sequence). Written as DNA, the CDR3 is TGTGCCAGCAGTTACGGTTATAATTCACCCCTCCACTTT. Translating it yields CASSYGYNSPLHF.

In nucleotides, the CDR3 is TGTGCCAGCAGCTCCGGGACAGGAGAATTGTATGAGCAGTTCTTC. It yields the protein CASSSGTGELYEQFF. The chain links TRBV11-1 to TRBJ2-1, with TRBD1 identical over 8 bases. The CDR3 loop spans 15 amino acids. V was pared by 4 bases and J by 8 bases, with 10 bases of the junction left unmatched. Germline V CDR1 and CDR2: SGHAT, FQDESV (reference sequence).

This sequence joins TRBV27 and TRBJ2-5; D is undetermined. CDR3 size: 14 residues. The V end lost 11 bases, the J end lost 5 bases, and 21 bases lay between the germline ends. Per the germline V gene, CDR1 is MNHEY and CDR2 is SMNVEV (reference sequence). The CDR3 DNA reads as TGTGCCTCTGGCCCCCTAGGCAGACGCGAGACCCAGTACTTC. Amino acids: CASGPLGRRETQYF.